This T cell receptor beta chain was sequenced in a study of T-cell reconstitution after alpha-beta-depleted transplantation in children. Trimming cost V 6 bases and J 4 bases, with 10 bases left between them. CDR1 and CDR2 from the germline V gene are MNHEY and SVGEGT. The CDR3 length is 13 residues. Preparation of the TCRbeta library involved a method that used unique molecular identifiers. Via MiXCR, TCRdb re-called the PCR reads, giving one row per CDR3 protein. The profile shows about 510,000 distinct CDR3 sequences, 9.5% to 12% of them singletons. About this clonotype: What it binds is unknown.

Findings of the study overall: Alpha-beta T cells about two months after transplant reportedly derived from several hundred expanded graft clones. Once a year had passed after transplant, T-cell counts and diversity came mostly from newly produced T cells. Day-60 TCRbeta diversity that was high in some patients was derived from surviving recipient T cells and thymic progenitors.

This TCR came from a female patient aged 2-15 years who had a stem cell transplant for aplastic anemia, so the T cells may come from the graft donor. Source: PBMCs, mostly from graft donor cells, taken 180 days after TCRalphabeta/CD19-depleted stem cell transplant. The chain carries TRBV6-2 or TRBV6-3 and TRBJ1-5; D is possibly TRBD1 (6 bases). CDR3: CASRTGSNQPQHF. In DNA, the CDR3 is TGTGCCAGCAGGACAGGTTCGAATCAGCCCCAGCATTTT.